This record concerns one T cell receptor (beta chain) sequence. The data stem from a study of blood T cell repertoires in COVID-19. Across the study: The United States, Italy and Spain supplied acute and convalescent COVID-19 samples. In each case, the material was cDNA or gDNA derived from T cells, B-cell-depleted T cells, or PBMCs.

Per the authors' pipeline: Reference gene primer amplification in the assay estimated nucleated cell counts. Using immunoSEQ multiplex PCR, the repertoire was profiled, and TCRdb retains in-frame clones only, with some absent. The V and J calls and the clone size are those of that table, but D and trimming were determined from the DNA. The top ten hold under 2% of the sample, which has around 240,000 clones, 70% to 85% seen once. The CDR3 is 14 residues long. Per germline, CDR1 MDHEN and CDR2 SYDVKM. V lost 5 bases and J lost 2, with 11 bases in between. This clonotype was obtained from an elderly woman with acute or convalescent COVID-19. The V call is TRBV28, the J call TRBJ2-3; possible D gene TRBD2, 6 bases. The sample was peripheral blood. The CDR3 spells CASSRRRDTDTQYF. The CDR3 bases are TGTGCCAGCAGTCGAAGGCGGGACACAGATACGCAGTATTTT. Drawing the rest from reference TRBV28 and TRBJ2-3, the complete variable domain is DVKVTQSSRYLVKRTGEKVFLECVQDMDHENMFWYRQDPGLGLRLIYFSYDVKMKEKGDIPEGYSVSREKKERFSLILESASTNQTSMYLCASSRRRDTDTQYFGPGTRLTVL.